This T cell receptor (beta chain) was sequenced for a study of CXCR3-negative and CXCR3-positive naive CD8 T cells. The CDR3 is 15 amino acids. The germline CDR1 and CDR2 sequences are MDHEN and SYDVKM. The TRB cDNA libraries were prepared by 5' RACE with UMI labels. TCRdb re-called the 5' RACE reads and gives one entry per CDR3 protein, without DNA. Found here are roughly 93,000 distinct CDR3 sequences; the top ten clones hold approximately 1%. On this clonotype itself: Antigen specificity is unknown.

Findings of the study overall: CXCR3-positive naive cells carried more hydrophobic TRB CDR3s than CXCR3-negative ones.

Input material: naive CXCR3+ CD8+ T cells from blood. Subset in this sample: CD45RO-CCR7+CD27+CD95- naive CD8+ T cells expressing CXCR3 (TNR3+). This sequence was found in a human donor in good health. Some clones in this sample may be carry-over from other donors' samples. The J gene is TRBJ2-2, the V gene TRBV28; TCRdb selects TRBD2, and the lack of DNA leaves this call unchecked. This CDR3 is CASSLLREEGGELFF.